Here is one T cell receptor (beta chain) with its context. These data are taken from a study of blood T cell repertoires in COVID-19. Turning to the study itself: Nucleic acid was either cDNA or gDNA, and it came from T cells, B-cell-depleted T cells, or PBMCs.

The method was immunoSEQ multiplex PCR; TCRdb's version includes in-frame clones alone and lacks a portion of them. The data show around 280,000 clones, with more than 75% seen just once and roughly 1.9% held by the top ten. This TCR came from a woman aged 25-40 years who had recovered from COVID-19. The sequencing input was peripheral blood.

The DNA for the CDR3 is TGTGCCAGCAGCCCGTCGGAGGGGTACACTGAAGCTTTCTTT. This codes for CASSPSEGYTEAFF. The genes are TRBV3-1 (or the pseudogene TRBV3-2) and TRBJ1-1; the D gene is possibly TRBD1 (5 bases). Germline CDR1 and CDR2: LGHDT and YNNKEL (reference sequence). Trimming pared 4 bases from V and 3 bases from J, leaving 12 bases between. CDR3 length: 14 residues.